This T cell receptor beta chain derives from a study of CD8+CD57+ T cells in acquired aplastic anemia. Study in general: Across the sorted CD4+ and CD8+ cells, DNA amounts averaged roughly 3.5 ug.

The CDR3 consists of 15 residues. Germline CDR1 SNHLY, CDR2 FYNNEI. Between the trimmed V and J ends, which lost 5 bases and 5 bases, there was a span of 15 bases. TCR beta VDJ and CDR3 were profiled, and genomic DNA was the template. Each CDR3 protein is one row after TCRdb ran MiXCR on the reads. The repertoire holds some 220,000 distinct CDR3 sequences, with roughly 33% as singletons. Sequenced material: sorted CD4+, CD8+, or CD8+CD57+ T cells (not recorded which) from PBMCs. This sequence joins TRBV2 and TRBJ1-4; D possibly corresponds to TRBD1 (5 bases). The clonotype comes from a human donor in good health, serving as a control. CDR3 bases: TGTGCCAGCAGTTACCAGTCAGGGATCAATGAAAAACTGTTTTTT. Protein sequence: CASSYQSGINEKLFF.